The 21 T cell receptor beta chains presented below share a single source sample, sequenced in a study of T cell clones after liver transplantation. Clones were read by immunoSEQ multiplex PCR, and TCRdb kept only the in-frame ones, dropping some. The sample has around 76,000 clones; around 80% are singletons. The input for sequencing was CD4+ T cells from blood, taken 12 months after liver transplant. The receptor source for this set is a human patient who received a liver transplant. The T cells may come from the graft donor.

This chain joins TRBV28 and TRBJ1-2; D is perhaps TRBD1 (5 bases). Germline CDR1 and CDR2: MDHEN and SYDVKM. This CDR3 contains 14 residues. V was cut by 6 bases and J by 5 bases, with 16 bases left in between. CDR3 DNA sequence: TGTGCCAGCAGGACCGCCGGGGCTTTTTATGGCTACACCTTC. Amino acids: CASRTAGAFYGYTF.

The chain recombines TRBV28 with TRBJ2-7; TRBD1 aligns across 8 bases. This CDR3 region has 14 residues. The germline V gene has CDR1 MDHEN and CDR2 SYDVKM. V lost 5 bases and J lost 5; bases outside the gene matches: 8. Here the CDR3 reads CASSPPDRVHEQYF. CDR3 DNA sequence: TGTGCCAGCAGTCCTCCGGACAGGGTCCACGAGCAGTACTTC.

J is TRBJ1-2 and V is TRBV5-4; 8 bases are a match to TRBD1. The CDR3 is made up of 19 amino acids. The germline V gene has CDR1 SGHNT and CDR2 YYREEE (reference sequence). J was trimmed by 1 base and V by 4 bases; bases with no gene match: 18. This CDR3 is CASSPLLWTGSAINYGYTF. CDR3 nucleotide sequence: TGTGCCAGCAGCCCCTTACTTTGGACAGGGTCTGCCATTAACTATGGCTACACCTTC.

J is TRBJ1-6 and V is TRBV6-1, with no clear D. Germline-derived CDR1 and CDR2 are MNHNS and SASEGT. The CDR3 is made up of 14 amino acids. The V end lost 0 bases, the J end lost 5 bases, and 5 bases lay between the germline ends. The CDR3, as DNA: TGTGCCAGCAGTGAAGCGCGGCATAATTCACCCCTCCACTTT. Translating it yields CASSEARHNSPLHF.

A single count supports this clone. The J gene is TRBJ2-1, the V gene TRBV19; D might be TRBD2 (6 bases). Per the germline V gene, CDR1 is LNHDA and CDR2 is SQIVND (reference sequence). V was pared by 1 base and J by 2 bases, with 9 bases between. The CDR3 runs to 15 residues. The CDR3 DNA sequence: TGTGCCAGTAGTATAGGACTAGTCCCCTACAATGAGCAGTTCTTC. Amino acid sequence: CASSIGLVPYNEQFF.

Only one count was recorded for this clone. The rearrangement uses TRBV19 and TRBJ2-2; 9 bases agree with TRBD1. There are 15 residues in the CDR3. Germline V lookup: CDR1 LNHDA, CDR2 SQIVND (reference sequence). J lost 0 bases, V lost 6 bases, and 2 bases had no gene match. DNA of the CDR3: TGTGCCAGTAGGACAGGGGGTACGAACACCGGGGAGCTGTTTTTT. Encoded protein: CASRTGGTNTGELFF.

This clone was recorded only once. V and J are TRBV5-1 and TRBJ2-2; 8 bases map to TRBD1. CDR1 is SGHRS, CDR2 YFSETQ, per germline. Trimming cost V 2 bases and J 4 bases; bases outside gene matches: 1. The CDR3 is 14 residues long. CDR3 DNA: TGCGCCAGCAGCTTACAGGGGGTCACCGGGGAGCTGTTTTTT. It translates to CASSLQGVTGELFF.

V is TRBV2 and J is TRBJ2-2; 9 bases line up with TRBD2. The V gene's germline CDR1 is SNHLY and CDR2 FYNNEI. V shed 3 bases, J shed 7 bases, and the junction held 6 bases outside the gene matches. CDR3 size: 15 residues. The CDR3 is CASSDPSGTVGELFF. Here the CDR3 DNA reads TGTGCCAGCAGTGACCCTAGCGGGACTGTCGGGGAGCTGTTTTTT.

This chain connects TRBV6-6 to TRBJ2-3, with a possible D match to TRBD2 (5 bases). The CDR3 covers 13 residues. V was shortened by 0 bases and J by 9 bases, with 10 bases between the two germline ends. Germline V gives CDR1 MNHNY, CDR2 SVGAGI (reference sequence). The CDR3 bases are TGTGCCAGCAGTTACTCAGGAGCGGCGACGCAGTATTTT. The encoded protein is CASSYSGAATQYF.

This sequence joins TRBV28 and TRBJ1-2, with 12 bases fitting TRBD1. The germline V gene encodes CDR1 MDHEN and CDR2 SYDVKM. The CDR3 totals 18 residues. V dropped 4 bases and J dropped 4; count of bases not matched to a gene: 13. The CDR3 coding sequence is TGTGCCAGCAGTTCCCCCGGGACAGGGGGCTTCCTTAGCTATGGCTACACCTTC. Protein: CASSSPGTGGFLSYGYTF.

This chain connects TRBV5-4 to TRBJ2-1; 8 bases align to TRBD1. Looked up from germline, CDR1 is SGHNT and CDR2 is YYREEE (reference sequence). The J segment lost 4 bases and the V segment lost 2 bases, leaving 8 bases of the junction unmatched. This CDR3 comprises 16 residues. CDR3 sequence reads: CASSLVWTGQYNEQFF. The CDR3 bases are TGTGCCAGCAGCTTAGTGTGGACAGGGCAATACAATGAGCAGTTCTTC.

The CDR3 loop is CASSLKRGVRTEAFF. Written as DNA, the CDR3 is TGTGCCAGCAGCCTCAAACGGGGGGTGAGGACTGAAGCTTTCTTT. The chain has TRBV27 and TRBJ1-1, with D possibly being TRBD1 (5 bases). The CDR3 length is 15 residues. From germline, CDR1 is MNHEY and CDR2 SMNVEV (reference sequence). With 6 bases removed from V and 5 bases from J, the gap between germline ends came to 19 bases.

This clone was recorded many times. This rearrangement joins TRBV2 to TRBJ1-5, with D tentatively TRBD1 (6 bases). The germline V gene has CDR1 SNHLY and CDR2 FYNNEI. Trimming cost V 7 bases and J 3 bases, with 10 bases left between them. The CDR3 sequence is 13 residues long. CDR3 sequence: CASMRDTNQPQHF. CDR3 bases: TGTGCCAGCATGCGGGACACCAATCAGCCCCAGCATTTT.

The chain's CDR3 is CASTLQGSVGNQPQHF. The CDR3 bases are TGTGCCAGTACCCTACAGGGGTCCGTGGGCAATCAGCCCCAGCATTTT. This chain joins TRBV19 and TRBJ1-5, with TRBD1 matching over 7 bases. This CDR3 has 16 residues. V was clipped by 7 bases and J by 2 bases; unmatched bases: 11. CDR1 and CDR2 from the germline V gene are LNHDA and SQIVND (reference sequence).

V and J are TRBV6-1 and TRBJ2-7, with D possibly being TRBD1 (5 bases). The CDR3 loop spans 13 amino acids. With 7 bases removed from V and 5 bases from J, the gap between germline ends came to 15 bases. The germline V gene encodes CDR1 MNHNS and CDR2 SASEGT. CDR3 amino acids: CASISTARDEQYF. The CDR3 bases are TGTGCCAGCATTTCCACAGCCAGGGACGAGCAGTACTTC.

The J gene is TRBJ2-4, the V gene TRBV21-1; no DNA check was done on the table's D call, TRBD1. TRBV21-1 is termed a pseudogene. The CDR3 consists of 16 residues. The DNA for the CDR3 is TGTGCCAGCAGCCCACCACAGGGGGCGACCAAAAACATTCAGTACTTC. Translation: CASSPPQGATKNIQYF.

In the case of this clone: Other DNA sequences in this specimen translate into the identical CDR3. This chain uses TRBV6-6 with TRBJ1-3; D is uncertain. The V gene lost 2 bases and the J gene lost 0 bases, with 5 bases spanning the gap. From germline, CDR1 is MNHNY and CDR2 SVGAGI (reference sequence). There are 14 residues in the CDR3. DNA for the CDR3: TGTGCCAGCAGTTACGGTGGCTCTGGAAACACCATATATTTT. Encoded protein: CASSYGGSGNTIYF.

This clone was seen only once. The rearrangement joins TRBV5-1 to TRBJ2-1; D is undetermined. This CDR3 is 13 amino acids long. Per germline, CDR1 SGHRS and CDR2 YFSETQ. V dropped 0 bases and J dropped 4 bases, with 5 bases sitting between them. CDR3 DNA: TGCGCCAGCAGCTTGGAACATTACAATGAGCAGTTCTTC. Encoded protein: CASSLEHYNEQFF.

This clone was seen more than once but under ten times. The rearrangement links TRBV6-5 to TRBJ1-2; D is ambiguous. The V gene lost 5 bases and the J gene lost 5 bases, with 12 bases spanning the gap. In germline, CDR1 is MNHEY, CDR2 SVGAGI. The CDR3 is 13 residues long. DNA of the CDR3: TGTGCCAGCAGTGGAATCGGCAGTTATGGCTACACCTTC. Translation gives CASSGIGSYGYTF.

This clone was counted once. The V and J genes are TRBV10-3 and TRBJ2-7; 15 bases are a match to TRBD2. The CDR3 extends over 16 amino acids. Germline CDR1 and CDR2: ENHRY and SYGVKD. V trimming: 10 bases; J trimming: 2 bases; junction bases outside the gene matches: 9. The DNA for the CDR3 is TGTGCCACCTCCGGGACTAGCGGGAGGTCCACCTACGAGCAGTACTTC. Translating it yields CATSGTSGRSTYEQYF.

This chain connects TRBV18 to TRBJ2-3; D not resolved. There are 14 residues in the CDR3. V lost 0 bases and J 4 bases, leaving 8 bases between the germline ends. Germline loops: CDR1 KGHSH, CDR2 LQKENI. CDR3 region: CASSPPNVADTQYF. The CDR3 DNA sequence: TGTGCCAGCTCACCACCGAACGTTGCAGATACGCAGTATTTT.